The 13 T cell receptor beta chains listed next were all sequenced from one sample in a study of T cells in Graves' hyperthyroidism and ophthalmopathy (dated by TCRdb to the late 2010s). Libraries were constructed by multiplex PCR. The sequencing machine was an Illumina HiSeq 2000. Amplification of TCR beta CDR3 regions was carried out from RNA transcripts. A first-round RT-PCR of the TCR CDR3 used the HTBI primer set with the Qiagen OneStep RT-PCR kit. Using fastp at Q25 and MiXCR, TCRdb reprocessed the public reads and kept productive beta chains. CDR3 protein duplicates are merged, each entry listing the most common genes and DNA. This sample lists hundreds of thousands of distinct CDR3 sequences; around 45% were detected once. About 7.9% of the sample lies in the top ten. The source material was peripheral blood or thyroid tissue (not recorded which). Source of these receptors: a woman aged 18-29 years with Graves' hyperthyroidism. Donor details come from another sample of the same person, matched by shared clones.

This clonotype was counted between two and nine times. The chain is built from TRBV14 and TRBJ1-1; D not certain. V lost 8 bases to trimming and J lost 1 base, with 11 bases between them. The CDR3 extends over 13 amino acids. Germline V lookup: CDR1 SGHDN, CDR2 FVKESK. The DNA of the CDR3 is TGTGCCAGCGGGAAACGTCGGAACACTGAAGCTTTCTTT. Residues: CASGKRRNTEAFF.

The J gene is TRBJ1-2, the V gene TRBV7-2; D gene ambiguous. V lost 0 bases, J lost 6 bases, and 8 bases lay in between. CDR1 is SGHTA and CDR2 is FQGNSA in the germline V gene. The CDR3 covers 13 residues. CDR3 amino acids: CASSLALNDGYTF. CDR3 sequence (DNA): TGTGCCAGCAGCTTAGCGCTGAATGATGGCTACACCTTC.

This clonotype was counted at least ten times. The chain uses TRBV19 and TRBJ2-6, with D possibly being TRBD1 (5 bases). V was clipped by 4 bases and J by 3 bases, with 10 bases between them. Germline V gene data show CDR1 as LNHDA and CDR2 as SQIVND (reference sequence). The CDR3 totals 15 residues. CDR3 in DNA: TGTGCCAGTAGTACAGCAGGGCTTGGGGCCAACGTCCTGACTTTC. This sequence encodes CASSTAGLGANVLTF. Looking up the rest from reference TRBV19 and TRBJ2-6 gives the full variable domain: DGGITQSPKYLFRKEGQNVTLSCEQNLNHDAMYWYRQDPGQGLRLIYYSQIVNDFQKGDIAEGYSVSREKKESFPLTVTSAQKNPTAFYLCASSTAGLGANVLTFGAGSRLTVL.

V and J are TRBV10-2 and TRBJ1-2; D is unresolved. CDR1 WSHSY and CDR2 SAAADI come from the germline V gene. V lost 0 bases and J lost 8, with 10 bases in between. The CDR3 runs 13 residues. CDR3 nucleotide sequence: TGCGCCAGCAGTGAGTCGAGGAGTGGAGGCTACACCTTC. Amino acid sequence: CASSESRSGGYTF.

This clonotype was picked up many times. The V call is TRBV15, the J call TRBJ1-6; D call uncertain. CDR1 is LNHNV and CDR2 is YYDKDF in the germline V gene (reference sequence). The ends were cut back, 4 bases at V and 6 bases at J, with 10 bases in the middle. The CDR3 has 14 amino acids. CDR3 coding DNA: TGTGCCACCAGCAAGGGCACGCCTAATTCACCCCTCCACTTT. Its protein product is CATSKGTPNSPLHF.

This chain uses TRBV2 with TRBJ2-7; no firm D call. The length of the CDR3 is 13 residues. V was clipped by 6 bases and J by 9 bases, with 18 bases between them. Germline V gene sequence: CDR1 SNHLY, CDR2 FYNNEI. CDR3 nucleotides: TGTGCCAGCAGATCACATACCCTAGGCGGGCAGTACTTC. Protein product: CASRSHTLGGQYF.

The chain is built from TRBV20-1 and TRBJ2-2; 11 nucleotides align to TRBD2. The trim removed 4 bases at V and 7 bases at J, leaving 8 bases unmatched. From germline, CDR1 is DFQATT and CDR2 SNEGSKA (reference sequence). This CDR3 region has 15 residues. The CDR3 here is CSANPPGLADGELFF. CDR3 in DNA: TGCAGTGCTAACCCTCCGGGACTAGCGGACGGGGAGCTGTTTTTT.

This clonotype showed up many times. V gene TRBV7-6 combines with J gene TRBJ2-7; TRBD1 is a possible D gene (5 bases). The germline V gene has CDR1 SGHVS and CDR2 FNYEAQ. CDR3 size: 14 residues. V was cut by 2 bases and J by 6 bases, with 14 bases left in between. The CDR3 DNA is TGTGCCAGCAGCTTATTTGGACACCAATTCGAGCAGTACTTC. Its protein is CASSLFGHQFEQYF. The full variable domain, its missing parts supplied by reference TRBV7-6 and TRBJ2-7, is GAGVSQSPRYKVTKRGQDVALRCDPISGHVSLYWYRQALGQGPEFLTYFNYEAQQDKSGLPNDRFSAERPEGSISTLTIQRTEQRDSAMYRCASSLFGHQFEQYFGPGTRLTVT.

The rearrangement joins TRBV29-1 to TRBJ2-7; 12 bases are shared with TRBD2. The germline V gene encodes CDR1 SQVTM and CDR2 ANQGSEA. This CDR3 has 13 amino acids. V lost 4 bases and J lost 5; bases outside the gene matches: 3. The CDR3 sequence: CSVVTSGSNEQYF. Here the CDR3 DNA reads TGCAGCGTTGTGACTAGCGGGAGCAACGAGCAGTACTTC.

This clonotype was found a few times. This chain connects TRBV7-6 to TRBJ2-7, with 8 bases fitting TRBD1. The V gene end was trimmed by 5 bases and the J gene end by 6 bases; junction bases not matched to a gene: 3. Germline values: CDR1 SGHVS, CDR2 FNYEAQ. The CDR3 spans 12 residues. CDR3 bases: TGTGCCAGCAGCAATACAGGGGGCGAGCAGTACTTC. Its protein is CASSNTGGEQYF. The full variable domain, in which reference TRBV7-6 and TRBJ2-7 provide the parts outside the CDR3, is GAGVSQSPRYKVTKRGQDVALRCDPISGHVSLYWYRQALGQGPEFLTYFNYEAQQDKSGLPNDRFSAERPEGSISTLTIQRTEQRDSAMYRCASSNTGGEQYFGPGTRLTVT.

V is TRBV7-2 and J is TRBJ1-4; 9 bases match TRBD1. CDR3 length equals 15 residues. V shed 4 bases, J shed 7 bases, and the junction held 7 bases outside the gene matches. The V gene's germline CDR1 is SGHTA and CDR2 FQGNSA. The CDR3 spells CASSYGRDRAEKLFF. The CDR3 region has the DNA TGTGCCAGCAGCTACGGGAGGGACAGGGCTGAAAAACTGTTTTTT.

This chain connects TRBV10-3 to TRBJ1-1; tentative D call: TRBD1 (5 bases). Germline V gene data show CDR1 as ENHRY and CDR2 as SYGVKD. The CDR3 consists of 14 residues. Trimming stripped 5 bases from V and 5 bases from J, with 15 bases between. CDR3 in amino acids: CAISTGQGVTEAFF. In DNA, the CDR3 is TGTGCCATCAGTACGGGGCAGGGAGTTACTGAAGCTTTCTTT.

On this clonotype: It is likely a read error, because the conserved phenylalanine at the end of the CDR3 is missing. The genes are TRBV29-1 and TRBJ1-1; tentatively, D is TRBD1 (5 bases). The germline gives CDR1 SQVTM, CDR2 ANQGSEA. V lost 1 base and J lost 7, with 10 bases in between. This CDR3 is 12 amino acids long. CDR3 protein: CSVEAGGGEAFL. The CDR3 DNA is TGCAGCGTTGAAGCTGGGGGGGGTGAAGCTTTCCTT.